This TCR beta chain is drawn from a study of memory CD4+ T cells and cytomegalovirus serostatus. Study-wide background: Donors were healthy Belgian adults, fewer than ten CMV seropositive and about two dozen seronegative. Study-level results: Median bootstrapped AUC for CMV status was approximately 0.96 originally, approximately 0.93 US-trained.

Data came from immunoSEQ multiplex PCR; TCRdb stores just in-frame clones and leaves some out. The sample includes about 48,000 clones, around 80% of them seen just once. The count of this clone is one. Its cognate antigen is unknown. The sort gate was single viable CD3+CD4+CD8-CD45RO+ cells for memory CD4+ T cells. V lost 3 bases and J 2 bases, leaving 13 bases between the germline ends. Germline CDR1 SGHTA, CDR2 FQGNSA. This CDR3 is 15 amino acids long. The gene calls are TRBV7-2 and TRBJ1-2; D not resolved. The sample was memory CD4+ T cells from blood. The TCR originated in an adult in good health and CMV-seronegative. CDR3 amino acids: CASSLGSASNYGYTF. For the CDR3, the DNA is TGTGCCAGCAGCTTGGGGTCGGCGAGCAACTATGGCTACACCTTC.